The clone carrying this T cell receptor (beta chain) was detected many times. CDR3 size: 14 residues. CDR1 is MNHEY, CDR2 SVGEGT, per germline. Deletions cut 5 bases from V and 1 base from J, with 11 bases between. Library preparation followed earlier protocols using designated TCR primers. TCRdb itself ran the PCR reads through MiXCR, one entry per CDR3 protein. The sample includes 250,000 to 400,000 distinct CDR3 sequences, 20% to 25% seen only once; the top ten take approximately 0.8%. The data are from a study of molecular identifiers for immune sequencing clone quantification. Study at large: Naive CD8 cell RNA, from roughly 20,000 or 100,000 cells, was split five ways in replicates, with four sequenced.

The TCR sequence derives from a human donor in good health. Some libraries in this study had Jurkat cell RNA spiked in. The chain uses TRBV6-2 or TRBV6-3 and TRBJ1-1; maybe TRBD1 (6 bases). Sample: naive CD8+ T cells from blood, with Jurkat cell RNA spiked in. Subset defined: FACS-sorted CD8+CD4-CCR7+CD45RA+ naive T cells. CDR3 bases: TGTGCCAGCAGTGGGGGGCTTGCGAACACTGAAGCTTTCTTT. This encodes CASSGGLANTEAFF.